This T cell receptor beta chain comes out of a study of shared clonotypes between healthy human individuals. Only in-frame clones appear in the TCRdb table, and some are missing; sequencing was by immunoSEQ multiplex PCR. The table records roughly 510,000 clones, nearly 80% of them present only once. The CDR3 contains 14 residues. J lost 2 bases, V lost 8 bases, and 7 bases had no gene match. Per germline, CDR1 MDHEN and CDR2 SYDVKM. Free of recent acute infections or vaccinations, the donors were healthy HIV-negative adults. This TCR derives from a middle-aged woman in good health. Some clones in this sample may be carry-over from other donors' samples. The chain links TRBV28 to TRBJ2-3, with 7 bases matching TRBD2. The sample comprised PBMCs. CDR3 residues: CASGPSGNTDTQYF. CDR3 DNA sequence: TGTGCCAGCGGTCCTAGCGGAAACACAGATACGCAGTATTTT.